This record concerns one TCR beta chain sequence. Its matching antigen is unknown. This record belongs to a study of monozygotic twins with inflammatory bowel disease. Study-wide results and caveats: For IBD, no single strong associated signal or clonotype was supported.

UMIs incorporating a 6-nucleotide sample barcode were appended by means of template switching. cDNA encoding TCRalpha and TCRbeta underwent two nested PCRs of roughly 15 and 9 cycles, each of which was followed by bead purification. TCRdb re-analyzed the 5' RACE reads; it lists each CDR3 protein once, without DNA. Its table records 300,000 to 350,000 distinct CDR3 sequences. CDR3 length: 15 residues. The germline gives CDR1 DFQATT, CDR2 SNEGSKA (reference sequence). This rearrangement joins TRBV20-1 to TRBJ2-2; the TCRdb D gene call, TRBD1, has no DNA to confirm it. Sequenced input: blood. The source of this sequence is a human donor with ulcerative colitis or Crohn's disease, or a healthy co-twin of an affected twin (not recorded which). The CDR3 protein is CSARALYSGAGELFF.